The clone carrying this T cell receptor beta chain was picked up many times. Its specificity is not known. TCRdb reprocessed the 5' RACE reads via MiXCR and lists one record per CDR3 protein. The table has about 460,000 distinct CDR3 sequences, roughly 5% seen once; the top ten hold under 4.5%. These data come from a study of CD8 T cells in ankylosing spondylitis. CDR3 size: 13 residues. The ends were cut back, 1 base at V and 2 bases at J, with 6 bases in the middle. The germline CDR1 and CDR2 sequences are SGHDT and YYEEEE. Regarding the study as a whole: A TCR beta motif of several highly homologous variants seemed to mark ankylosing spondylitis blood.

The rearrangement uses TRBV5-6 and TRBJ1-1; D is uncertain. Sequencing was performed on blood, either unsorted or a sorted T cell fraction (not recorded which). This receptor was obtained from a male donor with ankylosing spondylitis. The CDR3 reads CASSLLQNTEAFF. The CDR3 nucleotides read TGTGCCAGCAGCTTGCTGCAAAACACTGAAGCTTTCTTT.